This TCR beta chain was recorded in a study of T cells in Graves' hyperthyroidism and ophthalmopathy (dated by TCRdb to between 2019 and 2020). Notes on the research overall: Peripheral blood samples were taken at the time of initial diagnosis, prior to any treatment. The roughly 94 discovery patients were randomly split 7:3 into training and test sets. To identify distinguishing TCR V-J signatures, a discovery cohort of 90 to 100 patients was used, comprising some 45 with Graves' ophthalmopathy and around 57 with stable Graves' hyperthyroidism. The paper describes TCR Vbeta CDR3 sequencing of 140 or so peripheral blood samples, made up of some 42 ophthalmopathy patients, roughly 75 hyperthyroidism patients and 17 progressor patients. Prospective prediction of ophthalmopathy was tested in an independent validation cohort consisting of 18 to 20 hyperthyroidism patients and some 17 patients who later progressed to ophthalmopathy. The study also compared thyroid tissue and blood T-cell repertoires from more than five Graves' hyperthyroidism patients. Once sampling was done, hyperthyroidism patients were given methimazole at a starting dose of 30 mg daily, whereas ophthalmopathy patients were given high-dose intravenous methylprednisolone.

Study-wide findings and limitations: Most expanded thyroid clonotypes (frequency above 0.001) were also detected in blood, suggesting blood repertoires may reflect thyroid immune responses. A 13 V-J signature model separated ophthalmopathy from stable hyperthyroidism, with 87.88% sensitivity and 81.08% specificity in cross-validation and 80%/75% in testing. In validation, the model predicted progression to ophthalmopathy with around 71% sensitivity and about 73% specificity, a median of around six months before onset. Sample size was not statistically predetermined, and blinding of investigators to group allocation was not performed.

Graves' hyperthyroidism was defined as stable when no progression to ophthalmopathy occurred over 18 months of follow-up. Hyperthyroidism patients were newly diagnosed, with disease duration under 2 months, and aged 18 to 65 years. Any patient with an uncontrolled infection, another autoimmune disease, pregnancy or lactation was excluded. Diagnoses relied on clinical symptoms, serum thyroxine and TRAb, thyroid ultrasound and orbital computed tomography. PBMCs were separated from under 12 ml of fresh peripheral blood using Ficoll-Paque density gradient centrifugation. Total RNA was extracted with Trizol reagent, and quality was checked on an Agilent 2100 Bioanalyzer. Amplification of TCR beta CDR3 regions was carried out from RNA transcripts. The first round of RT-PCR for the TCR CDR3 was performed with the HTBI primer set and the Qiagen OneStep RT-PCR kit. Libraries were constructed in a second round of multiplex PCR, after which size selection and purification were carried out. The libraries were sequenced on an Illumina HiSeq2000 using paired-end 100 bp reads. Per the source publication's procedure: SOAPnuke was used to process the raw data, removing reads that contained adapters or uncalled bases, had a mean Phred below 15, or lacked an exact match to the constant primer or identifier. COPE v1.2.5 was used to merge high-quality paired reads, and clonotypes were defined as unique nucleotide sequences. Clonotypes were aligned to IMGT TRBV, TRBD and TRBJ reference segments using MiTCR v1.1. The analysis included only V-J combinations with a frequency above 0.0001, which together covered around 99% of the repertoires. A TCS score was defined as the ratio of F50 (clonal expansion) to E x V (chaos), with BLOSUM62-based TCRdist applied between CDR3 peptides within each V-J. Welch's t-statistics and random forest reduced fewer than 550 V-J features to about 13, which were used in a naive Bayes classifier (R e1071). The public reads were quality trimmed at Q25 with fastp and then assembled into clones with MiXCR by TCRdb, keeping productive beta chains. Rows matching on CDR3 protein sequence are summarized as one entry with the most common DNA and genes. The V and J calls here are based on TCRdb, not the publication. Across this sample there are about 420,000 distinct CDR3 sequences, with about 15% seen only once. The ten largest clones add up to around 7.3% of the sample.

This clonotype was counted ten times or more. The target of this receptor is not known. No base quality values were provided; no much bigger clone lies one nucleotide off. The source is a woman between 18 and 29 years old with Graves' hyperthyroidism. Material: blood.

The CDR3 region has the sequence CASSTRGTRDNEQFF. The bases read TGTGCCAGCAGTACGCGGGGGACTAGAGACAATGAGCAGTTCTTC. The chain is assembled from TRBV6-1 and TRBJ2-1, with 8 middle bases fitting TRBD2. Per the germline V gene, MNHNS is the CDR1 and SASEGT is the CDR2. The CDR3 numbers 15 residues from cysteine through phenylalanine. Just CDR3 DNA is preserved here, 45 bases in frame from base 1. Trimming accounts for 5 bases at V and 5 bases at J, while the number of junction bases matched to no gene is 8.